This T cell receptor (beta chain) was documented in a study of OX40 agonist ivuxolimab in advanced cancers. On the study more broadly: Antecedent anti-PD-1, anti-PD-L1 or anti-CTLA-4 therapy was permissible, with roughly 40% having received some. General observations from the study: Clonal expansion by week 6 occurred in CD4+ and CD8+ blood T cells (at 0.1 to 3.0 mg/kg). Averaging showed that CD8+ T cells had more expanded clones than CD4+ did. Partial responders at 0.1-3.0 mg/kg showed near-lowest clonal expansion.

Clones were sequenced by immunoSEQ multiplex PCR, and TCRdb holds only the in-frame ones, with some missing. The top ten clones hold 2.5% to 3% of a sample with roughly 73,000 clones, just over 85% of them seen once. In germline, CDR1 is MGHRA, CDR2 YSYEKL. V was trimmed by 3 bases and J by 4 bases, leaving 10 bases between them. The CDR3 consists of 14 residues. As for this clone: Antigen: not known.

V gene TRBV4-1 combines with J gene TRBJ2-1; no clear D. This sample comprised CD4+ or CD8+ T cells sorted from blood, obtained in a trial of the OX40 agonist ivuxolimab. The TCR originated in an adult with an advanced solid tumor such as melanoma, head and neck, liver or kidney cancer. CDR3 DNA sequence: TGCGCCAGCAGCCACCCACTGGATTACAATGAGCAGTTCTTC. It codes for CASSHPLDYNEQFF.